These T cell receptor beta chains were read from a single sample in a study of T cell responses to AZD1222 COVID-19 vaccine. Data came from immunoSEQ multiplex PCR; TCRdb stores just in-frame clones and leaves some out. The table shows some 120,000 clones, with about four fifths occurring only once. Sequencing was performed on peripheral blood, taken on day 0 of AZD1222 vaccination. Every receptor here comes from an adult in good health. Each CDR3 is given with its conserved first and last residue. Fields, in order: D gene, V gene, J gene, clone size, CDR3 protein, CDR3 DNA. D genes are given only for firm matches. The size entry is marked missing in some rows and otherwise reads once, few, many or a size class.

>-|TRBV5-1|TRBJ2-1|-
CASSLGAHPFRFF
TGCGCCAGCAGCTTGGGGGCCCATCCGTTTAGGTTCTTC
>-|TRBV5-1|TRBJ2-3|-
CASSARGLGDTQYF
TGCGCCAGCAGCGCCCGGGGGTTGGGCGATACGCAGTATTTT
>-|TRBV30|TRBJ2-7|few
CAWRKVRLTTYEQYF
TGTGCCTGGAGGAAGGTACGATTAACTACCTACGAGCAGTACTTC
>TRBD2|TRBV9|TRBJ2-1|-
CASSGGSGGPYNEQFF
TGTGCCAGCAGCGGAGGGAGCGGGGGGCCTTACAATGAGCAGTTCTTC
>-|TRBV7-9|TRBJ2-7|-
CASSPKERIGHEQYF
TGTGCCAGCAGCCCCAAAGAGAGGATTGGGCACGAGCAGTACTTC
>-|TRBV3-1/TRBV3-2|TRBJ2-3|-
CASSQGGTDTQYF
TGTGCCAGCAGCCAAGGAGGCACAGATACGCAGTATTTT
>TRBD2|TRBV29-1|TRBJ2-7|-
CSVPGTSGMRSEQYF
TGCAGCGTACCCGGGACTAGCGGGATGCGTTCCGAGCAGTACTTC
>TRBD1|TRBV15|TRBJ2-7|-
CATSSVTGTGHEQYF
TGTGCCACCAGCAGCGTAACCGGGACAGGTCACGAGCAGTACTTC
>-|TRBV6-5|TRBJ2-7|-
CASSLDRTYEQYF
TGTGCCAGCAGTTTAGACAGAACCTACGAGCAGTACTTC
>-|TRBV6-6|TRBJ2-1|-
CASSRDFDYNEQFF
TGTGCCAGCAGTCGGGACTTTGATTACAATGAGCAGTTCTTC
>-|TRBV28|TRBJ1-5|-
CASSVQEPNQPQHF
TGTGCCAGCAGCGTACAGGAGCCCAATCAGCCCCAGCATTTT
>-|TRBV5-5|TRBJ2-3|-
CASSSGIGWAPSTDTQYF
TGTGCCAGCAGCTCCGGAATTGGGTGGGCCCCTAGCACAGATACGCAGTATTTT
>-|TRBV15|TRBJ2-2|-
CATSRDMATGELFF
TGTGCCACCAGCAGAGATATGGCCACCGGGGAGCTGTTTTTT
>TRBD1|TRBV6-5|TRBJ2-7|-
CASSLTGQGTEQYF
TGTGCCAGCAGTCTGACGGGACAGGGGACGGAGCAGTACTTC
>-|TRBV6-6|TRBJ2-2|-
CAIRLAAPNTGELFF
TGTGCCATCAGATTAGCGGCCCCGAACACCGGGGAGCTGTTTTTT
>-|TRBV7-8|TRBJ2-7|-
CASSSRRMVGIEQYF
TGTGCCAGCAGCTCCCGCCGGATGGTGGGCATCGAGCAGTACTTC
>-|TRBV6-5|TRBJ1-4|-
CASIGANEKLFF
TGTGCCAGTATCGGGGCTAATGAAAAACTGTTTTTT
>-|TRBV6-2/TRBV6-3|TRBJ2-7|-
CASSYGSRSTYEQYF
TGTGCCAGCAGTTACGGCTCCCGATCGACCTACGAGCAGTACTTC
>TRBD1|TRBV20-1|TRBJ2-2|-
CSASTGGSPGELFF
TGCAGTGCTAGTACAGGGGGCTCTCCCGGGGAGCTGTTTTTT
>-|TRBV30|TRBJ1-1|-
CAWSVPRTSPGAFF
TGTGCCTGGAGTGTCCCCAGGACCTCCCCGGGGGCTTTCTTT
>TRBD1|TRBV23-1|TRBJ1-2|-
CASSGIGTAYGYTF
TGCGCCAGCTCTGGTATCGGGACAGCCTATGGCTACACCTTC
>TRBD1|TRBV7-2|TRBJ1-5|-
CASSGGQGAGQPQHF
TGTGCCAGCAGCGGGGGACAGGGGGCGGGTCAGCCCCAGCATTTT
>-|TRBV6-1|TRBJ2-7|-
CASSDASVRVYEQYF
TGTGCCAGCAGTGACGCCTCGGTTCGAGTATACGAGCAGTACTTC
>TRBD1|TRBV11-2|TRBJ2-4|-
CASSLDPGGRADIQYF
TGTGCCAGCAGCTTAGACCCAGGGGGCAGGGCGGACATTCAGTACTTC
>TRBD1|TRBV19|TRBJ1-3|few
CASPPDRVKTIYF
TGTGCCAGTCCACCTGACAGGGTGAAAACCATATATTTT
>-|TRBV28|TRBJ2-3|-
CASSIDKATDTQYF
TGTGCCAGCAGCATAGACAAGGCCACAGATACGCAGTATTTT
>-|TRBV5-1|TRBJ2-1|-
CASSLFLRGRGHNEQFF
TGCGCCAGCAGCTTATTTCTTAGGGGCAGGGGCCACAATGAGCAGTTCTTC
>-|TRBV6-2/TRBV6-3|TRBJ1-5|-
CASSQTTSNQPQHF
TGTGCCAGCAGCCAAACAACGAGCAATCAGCCCCAGCATTTT
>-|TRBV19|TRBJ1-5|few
CASRQFNQPQHF
TGTGCCAGTAGACAGTTTAATCAGCCCCAGCATTTT